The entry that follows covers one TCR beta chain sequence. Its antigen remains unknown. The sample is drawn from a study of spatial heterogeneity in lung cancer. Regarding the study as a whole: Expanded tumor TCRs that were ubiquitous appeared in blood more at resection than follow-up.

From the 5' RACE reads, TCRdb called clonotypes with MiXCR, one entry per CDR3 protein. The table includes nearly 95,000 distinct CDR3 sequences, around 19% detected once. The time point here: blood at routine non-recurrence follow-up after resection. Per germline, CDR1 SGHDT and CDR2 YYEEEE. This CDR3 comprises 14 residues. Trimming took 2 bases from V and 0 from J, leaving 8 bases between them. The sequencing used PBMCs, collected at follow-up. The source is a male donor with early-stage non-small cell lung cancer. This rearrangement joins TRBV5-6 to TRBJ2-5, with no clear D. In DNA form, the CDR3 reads TGTGCCAGCAGCTTTGGGCATAACCAAGAGACCCAGTACTTC. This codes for CASSFGHNQETQYF.